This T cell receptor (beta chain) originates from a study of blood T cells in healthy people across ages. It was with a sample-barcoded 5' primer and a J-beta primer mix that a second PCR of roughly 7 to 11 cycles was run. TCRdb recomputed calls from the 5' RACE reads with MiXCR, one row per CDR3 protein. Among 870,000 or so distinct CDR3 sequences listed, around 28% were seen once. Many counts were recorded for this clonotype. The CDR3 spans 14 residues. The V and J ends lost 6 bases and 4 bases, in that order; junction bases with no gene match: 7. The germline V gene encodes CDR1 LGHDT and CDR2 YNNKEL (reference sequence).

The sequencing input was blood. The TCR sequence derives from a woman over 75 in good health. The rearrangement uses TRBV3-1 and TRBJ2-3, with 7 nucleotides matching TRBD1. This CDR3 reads CASRTRTGPDTQYF. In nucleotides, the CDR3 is TGTGCCAGCAGGACCCGGACAGGTCCAGATACGCAGTATTTT.